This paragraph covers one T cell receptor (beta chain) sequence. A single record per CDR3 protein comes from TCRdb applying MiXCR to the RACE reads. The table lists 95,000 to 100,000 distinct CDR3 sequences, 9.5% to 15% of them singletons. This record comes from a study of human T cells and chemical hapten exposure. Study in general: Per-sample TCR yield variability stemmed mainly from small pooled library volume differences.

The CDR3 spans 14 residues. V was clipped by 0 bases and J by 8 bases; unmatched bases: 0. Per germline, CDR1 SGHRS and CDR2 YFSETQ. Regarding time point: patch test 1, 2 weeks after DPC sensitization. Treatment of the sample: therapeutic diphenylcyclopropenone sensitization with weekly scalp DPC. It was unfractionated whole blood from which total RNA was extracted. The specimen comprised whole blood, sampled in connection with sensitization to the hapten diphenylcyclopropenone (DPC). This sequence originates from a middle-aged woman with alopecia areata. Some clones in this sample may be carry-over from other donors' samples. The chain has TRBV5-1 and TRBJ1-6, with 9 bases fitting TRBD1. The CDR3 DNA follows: TGCGCCAGCAGCTTGGGACAGGGGGATTCACCCCTCCACTTT. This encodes CASSLGQGDSPLHF.